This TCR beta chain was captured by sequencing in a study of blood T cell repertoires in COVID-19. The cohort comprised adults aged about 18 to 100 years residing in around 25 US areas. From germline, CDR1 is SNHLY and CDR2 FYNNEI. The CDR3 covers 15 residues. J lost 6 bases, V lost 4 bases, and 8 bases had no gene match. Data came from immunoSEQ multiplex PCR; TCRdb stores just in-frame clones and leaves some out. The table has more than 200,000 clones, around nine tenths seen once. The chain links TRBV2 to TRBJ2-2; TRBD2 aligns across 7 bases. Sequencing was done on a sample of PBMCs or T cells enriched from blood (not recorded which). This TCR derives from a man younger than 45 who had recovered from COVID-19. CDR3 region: CASSGAQAGAGELFF. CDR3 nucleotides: TGTGCCAGCAGTGGGGCCCAGGCGGGGGCCGGGGAGCTGTTTTTT.